This T cell receptor beta chain comes out of a study of T cells in Graves' hyperthyroidism and ophthalmopathy (dated by TCRdb to the late 2010s). Looking at the study overall: A discovery cohort of roughly 100 patients, about 40 with Graves' ophthalmopathy and about 58 with stable Graves' hyperthyroidism, was used to find distinguishing TCR V-J signatures. The paper reports TCR Vbeta CDR3 sequencing of approximately 140 peripheral blood samples: over 40 ophthalmopathy, 75 to 80 hyperthyroidism and some 17 progressor patients. For training and testing, the 100 or so patients in the discovery cohort were randomly divided in a 7:3 ratio. An independent validation cohort of some 18 hyperthyroidism patients and 17 patients who later progressed to ophthalmopathy tested prospective prediction of ophthalmopathy. In addition, the study compared T-cell repertoires in thyroid tissue and in blood from five or six Graves' hyperthyroidism patients. Once sampling was done, hyperthyroidism patients were given methimazole at a starting dose of 30 mg daily, whereas ophthalmopathy patients were given high-dose intravenous methylprednisolone. Overall study results and their limits: In cross-validation, a model built on a 13 V-J signature told ophthalmopathy apart from stable hyperthyroidism with roughly 87% sensitivity and about 81% specificity, and in testing the same model reached 80%/75%. Sample size was not statistically predetermined, and investigators were not blinded to group allocation. In validation, progression to ophthalmopathy was predicted by the model with nearly 71% sensitivity and around 75% specificity, a median of roughly 6.4 months before onset. Blood samples also contained most of the expanded thyroid clonotypes (frequency above 0.001), which suggests that blood repertoires may reflect thyroid immune responses.

TCR beta CDR3 regions were amplified from RNA transcripts. A first-round RT-PCR of the TCR CDR3 used the HTBI primer set with the Qiagen OneStep RT-PCR kit. The libraries were constructed in a second round of multiplex PCR and then size-selected and purified. Sequencing of the libraries was done on an Illumina HiSeq2000 using paired-end 100 bp reads. As for the original processing: SOAPnuke was used to process the raw data, removing reads that contained adapters or uncalled bases, had a mean Phred below 15, or lacked an exact match to the constant primer or identifier. COPE v1.2.5 was used to merge high-quality paired reads, and clonotypes were defined as unique nucleotide sequences. MiTCR v1.1 was used to align the clonotypes against IMGT TRBV, TRBD and TRBJ reference segments. Analysis was restricted to V-J combinations with a frequency above 0.0001, which covered 99% to 99.2% of repertoires. A TCS score was defined as the ratio between F50 (clonal expansion) and ExV (chaos), using BLOSUM62-based TCRdist between CDR3 peptides within each V-J. Welch's t-statistics and random forest reduced around 520 V-J features to roughly 13, which were used in a naive Bayes classifier (R e1071). The similarity between thyroid and blood repertoires was quantified using the Morisita-Horn index. TCRdb reprocessing: public reads trimmed at Q25 with fastp, clones called with MiXCR, in-frame beta chains kept. Each entry is one CDR3 protein sequence, shown with its most common DNA and genes. The V and J calls come from TCRdb's annotation, not from the publication. The sample profile shows more than 500,000 distinct CDR3 sequences; 46% of them were found once. Of the sample, roughly 19% is held by the ten largest clones.

A word on this clonotype: There is no known antigen for this receptor. With a much larger clone just one base away, this may be a read error.

Patients with uncontrolled infections, other autoimmune diseases, pregnancy or lactation were excluded. Diagnoses were based on clinical symptoms, serum thyroxine and TRAb, thyroid ultrasound and orbital computed tomography. Total RNA was extracted using Trizol reagent, and RNA quality was assessed on an Agilent 2100 Bioanalyzer. The germline V gene supplies CDR1 SGHRS and CDR2 YFSETQ. The CDR3 spans 17 residues, from the cysteine through the phenylalanine. Here the CDR3 DNA is all that survives: 51 bases in frame from base 1. Sequencing used peripheral blood or thyroid tissue (not recorded which). This receptor chain uses TRBV5-1 and TRBJ2-7; a weak D assignment points to TRBD2 (5 bases agree). The TCR comes from an adult woman with Graves' disease, either hyperthyroidism or ophthalmopathy (not recorded which). The CDR3 is CASSLGLTSSSSYGQYF. The DNA is TGCGCCAGCAGCTTGGGACTAACTAGTTCTAGCTCCTACGGGCAGTACTTC.